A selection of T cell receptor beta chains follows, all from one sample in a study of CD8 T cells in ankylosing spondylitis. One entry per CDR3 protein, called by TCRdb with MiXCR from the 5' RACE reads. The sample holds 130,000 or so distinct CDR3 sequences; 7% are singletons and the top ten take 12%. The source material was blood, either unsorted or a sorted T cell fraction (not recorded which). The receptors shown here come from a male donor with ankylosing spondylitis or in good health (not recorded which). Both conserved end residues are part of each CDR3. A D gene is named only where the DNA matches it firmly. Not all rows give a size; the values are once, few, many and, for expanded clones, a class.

TGTGCCAGCTCACCAATGGGGACAGGGGGTAGCAATCAGCCCCAGCATTTT | CASSPMGTGGSNQPQHF | TRBD1 | TRBV18 | few | TRBJ1-5
TGTGCCAGCAGCGCGACGGACTTCGAGCAGTTCTTC | CASSATDFEQFF | NA | TRBV9 | NA | TRBJ2-1
TGTGCCAGCTCACCAAACGGGGCTGGAAACACCATATATTTT | CASSPNGAGNTIYF | NA | TRBV18 | NA | TRBJ1-3
TGTGCCAGCAGCTTAGCAGTCAGGGAACGAGAGACCCAGTACTTC | CASSLAVRERETQYF | NA | TRBV7-9 | many | TRBJ2-5
TGTGCCAGCAGCGGCATCGGAACGAATGAGCAGTTCTTC | CASSGIGTNEQFF | NA | TRBV3-1 | NA | TRBJ2-1
TGCAGCGTCAGGACAGGAGACGCTTATGGCTACACCTTC | CSVRTGDAYGYTF | TRBD1 | TRBV29-1 | many | TRBJ1-2
TGTGCCAGCAGCTTAACACAGGGGGGCTCAACAGATACGCAGTATTTT | CASSLTQGGSTDTQYF | TRBD1 | TRBV7-8 | many | TRBJ2-3
TGCGCCAGCAGTTATGGAGACAGGGGGAATGAAGCTTTCTTT | CASSYGDRGNEAFF | TRBD1 | TRBV5-1 | many | TRBJ1-1
TGTGCCAGCAGCCGGGCTTTGGGACAGAGAACTGAAGCTTTCTTT | CASSRALGQRTEAFF | TRBD1 | TRBV3-1 | many | TRBJ1-1
TGTGCCAGCTCAGCGGGCCTCACAGATACGCAGTATTTT | CASSAGLTDTQYF | NA | TRBV18 | many | TRBJ2-3
TGCGCCAGCAGCTTGGCCTTGGCGTCCGGGGGTGGCTACACCTTC | CASSLALASGGGYTF | NA | TRBV5-1 | many | TRBJ1-2
TGTGCCAGCAGCCATCAGGACAGGTCCTATGGCTACACCTTC | CASSHQDRSYGYTF | TRBD1 | TRBV3-1 | many | TRBJ1-2
TGTGCCAGCAGACCGCAGGGGATCACAGATACGCAGTATTTT | CASRPQGITDTQYF | NA | TRBV12-3/TRBV12-4 | many | TRBJ2-3
TGTGCCAGCAGCCAAGATCTCGGGAGGCAAGAGACCCAGTACTTC | CASSQDLGRQETQYF | TRBD2 | TRBV3-1 | many | TRBJ2-5
TGTGCCAGCAGCCAACAGCAGGCGGGCCCTGAAGCTTTCTTT | CASSQQQAGPEAFF | NA | TRBV3-1 | NA | TRBJ1-1
TGCGCCAGCAGGACTCAAGAGACCCAGTACTTC | CASRTQETQYF | NA | TRBV5-1 | many | TRBJ2-5
TGCAGCGTTGCGGGGAGATACAATGAGCAGTTCTTC | CSVAGRYNEQFF | NA | TRBV29-1 | many | TRBJ2-1
TGCAGTGCCCCCGGGACTCGAAGCTCCTACAATGAGCAGTTCTTC | CSAPGTRSSYNEQFF | NA | TRBV20-1 | many | TRBJ2-1
TGTGCCAGCTCACCCCCGGGACAGCAGAACACCGGGGAGCTGTTTTTT | CASSPPGQQNTGELFF | TRBD1 | TRBV18 | many | TRBJ2-2
TGTGCCAGCAGTCCCCGACGGGATCAGCCCCAGCATTTT | CASSPRRDQPQHF | NA | TRBV12-3/TRBV12-4 | many | TRBJ1-5
TGTGCCAGCAGCCCTGCGGGTCGGAACATTCAGTACTTC | CASSPAGRNIQYF | NA | TRBV7-9 | many | TRBJ2-4
TGTGCCCTGGGACAGGGGGGATTCTACGAGCAGTACTTC | CALGQGGFYEQYF | TRBD1 | TRBV7-9 | many | TRBJ2-7
TGTGCCAGCAGCGTAGGAGGTGGAAACACCATATATTTT | CASSVGGGNTIYF | NA | TRBV9 | many | TRBJ1-3
TGCGCCAGCAGCTTGGTTTCCGGGTGGGGAGAGACCCAGTACTTC | CASSLVSGWGETQYF | NA | TRBV5-1 | many | TRBJ2-5
TGTGCCAGCAGCTCTACGATGCTGTCCGAGACCCAGTACTTC | CASSSTMLSETQYF | NA | TRBV5-5 | NA | TRBJ2-5
TGCGCCAGCAGCCAGAGACAGGGTGGGGAAAAACTGTTTTTT | CASSQRQGGEKLFF | TRBD1 | TRBV5-1 | many | TRBJ1-4
TGTGCCAGCAGCTTAACCGACGGGAAAGAGACCCAGTACTTC | CASSLTDGKETQYF | NA | TRBV5-4 | NA | TRBJ2-5